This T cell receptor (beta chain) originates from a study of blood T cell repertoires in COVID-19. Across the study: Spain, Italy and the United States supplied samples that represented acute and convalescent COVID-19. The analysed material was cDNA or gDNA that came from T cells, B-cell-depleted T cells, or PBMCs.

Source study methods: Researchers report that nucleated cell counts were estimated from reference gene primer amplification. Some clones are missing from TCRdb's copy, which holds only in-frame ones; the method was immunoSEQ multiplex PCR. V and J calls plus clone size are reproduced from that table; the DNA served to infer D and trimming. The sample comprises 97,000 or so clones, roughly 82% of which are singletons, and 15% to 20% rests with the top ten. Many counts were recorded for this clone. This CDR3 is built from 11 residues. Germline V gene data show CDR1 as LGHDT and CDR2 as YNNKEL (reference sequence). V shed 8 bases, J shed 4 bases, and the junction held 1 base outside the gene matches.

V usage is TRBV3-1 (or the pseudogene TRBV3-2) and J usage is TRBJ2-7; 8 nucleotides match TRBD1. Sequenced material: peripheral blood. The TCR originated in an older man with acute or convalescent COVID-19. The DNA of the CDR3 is TGTGCCAGCCGACAGGGGTACGAGCAGTACTTC. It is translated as CASRQGYEQYF.